The 10 T cell receptor beta chains presented below share a single source sample, sequenced in a study of long-term antiretroviral therapy in people with HIV. The assay used was immunoSEQ (version v3.0), run at survey level. Assay: immunoSEQ multiplex PCR; the TCRdb copy retains only in-frame clones and omits some. The table has about 28,000 clones, roughly nine tenths seen once; the top ten hold more than 0.8%. The source was unsorted PBMCs, collected 2 years after starting antiretroviral therapy. The receptors stem from a man in his forties or fifties with HIV.

This chain uses TRBV7-2 with TRBJ2-5; no clear D. Trimming took off 5 bases at V and 3 bases at J, with 4 bases between the two ends. This CDR3 is built from 11 residues. The V gene's germline CDR1 is SGHTA and CDR2 FQGNSA. The CDR3 here is CASSTKETQYF. The CDR3 nucleotides are TGTGCCAGCAGCACTAAAGAGACCCAGTACTTC.

This clone was observed a single time. The chain is built from TRBV29-1 and TRBJ1-1; D is uncertain. This CDR3 spans 15 amino acids. Germline V gives CDR1 SQVTM, CDR2 ANQGSEA. The V gene lost 4 bases and the J gene lost 4 bases, with 19 bases spanning the gap. CDR3 amino acids: CSVAGAGRGGTEAFF. The CDR3 DNA follows: TGCAGCGTTGCTGGAGCCGGGAGAGGTGGCACTGAAGCTTTCTTT.

In this sample, this clone turned up once. This rearrangement joins TRBV2 to TRBJ2-5; D remains unclear. Per germline, CDR1 SNHLY and CDR2 FYNNEI. The V end lost 2 bases, the J end lost 2 bases, and 12 bases lay between the germline ends. CDR3 length: 15 amino acids. Written as DNA, the CDR3 is TGTGCCAGCAGTGAAATCGTCGCCCCTCAAGAGACCCAGTACTTC. Translating it yields CASSEIVAPQETQYF.

V gene TRBV30 combines with J gene TRBJ2-7, with 8 bases that match TRBD1. Losses at the gene ends were 4 bases for V and 0 bases for J; bases not matched to a gene: 5. Germline CDR1 and CDR2: GTSNPN and SVGIG (reference sequence). The CDR3 is 14 residues long. CDR3 nucleotide sequence: TGTGCCTGGAACTCAGGGACAGGCTCCTACGAGCAGTACTTC. As protein: CAWNSGTGSYEQYF.

This sequence joins TRBV5-1 and TRBJ1-6; the match to TRBD1 covers 8 bases. This CDR3 is built from 16 residues. Germline lookup yields CDR1 SGHRS and CDR2 YFSETQ. Trimming removed 1 base from V and 10 bases from J; junction bases left unmatched: 10. CDR3 nucleotide sequence: TGCGCCAGCAGCTTGAATTCAGGGACAGGCGGCTCACCCCTCCACTTT. This sequence encodes CASSLNSGTGGSPLHF.

The V and J genes are TRBV30 and TRBJ2-3, with unresolved D. Germline lookup yields CDR1 GTSNPN and CDR2 SVGIG (reference sequence). V was trimmed by 4 bases and J by 8 bases, leaving 13 bases between them. The length of the CDR3 is 12 residues. CDR3 amino acids: CAWNLQRGTQYF. The DNA for the CDR3 is TGTGCCTGGAATCTCCAGCGAGGTACGCAGTATTTT.

This chain links TRBV6-6 with TRBJ1-1, with TRBD1 as a possible D gene (5 bases). The CDR3 spans 13 residues. The germline V and J ends were trimmed by 6 bases and 1 base, with 9 bases remaining between them. Per germline, CDR1 MNHNY and CDR2 SVGAGI (reference sequence). CDR3 bases: TGTGCCAGCAGCCTACAGGAGAACACTGAAGCTTTCTTT. It specifies CASSLQENTEAFF.

The chain combines TRBV9 with TRBJ2-1, with 7 bases aligning to TRBD2. CDR3 length: 16 residues. Germline lookup yields CDR1 SGDLS and CDR2 YYNGEE. The J segment lost 5 bases and the V segment lost 2 bases, leaving 10 bases of the junction unmatched. The CDR3 coding sequence is TGTGCCAGCAGCGTCCTCGGAGGGAGGGGAGACAATGAGCAGTTCTTC. Its translation is CASSVLGGRGDNEQFF.

This clone was observed once. The chain has TRBV28 and TRBJ1-1; 7 bases fit TRBD1. The ends lost 2 bases at V and 4 bases at J; junction bases unmatched: 22. Per germline, CDR1 MDHEN and CDR2 SYDVKM. CDR3 size: 20 residues. The CDR3 is CASSLVVEDARGRRSTEAFF. The CDR3, as DNA: TGTGCCAGCAGTTTAGTGGTAGAGGATGCGAGGGGGCGGAGAAGCACTGAAGCTTTCTTT.

The genes are TRBV5-1 and TRBJ2-7; either TRBD1 or TRBD2 may supply D (6 bases each). V was cut by 4 bases and J by 2 bases, with 16 bases left in between. Germline CDR1 SGHRS, CDR2 YFSETQ. CDR3 size: 15 residues. Here the CDR3 reads CASSGGGGQAYEQYF. The CDR3 DNA reads as TGCGCCAGCAGCGGTGGTGGGGGGCAGGCCTACGAGCAGTACTTC. Filled out from reference TRBV5-1 and TRBJ2-7, the complete variable domain reads KAGVTQTPRYLIKTRGQQVTLSCSPISGHRSVSWYQQTPGQGLQFLFEYFSETQRNKGNFPGRFSGRQFSNSRSEMNVSTLELGDSALYLCASSGGGGQAYEQYFGPGTRLTVT.